These T cell receptor beta chains were read from a single sample in a study of shared clonotypes between healthy human individuals. Repertoires were generated with immunoSEQ multiplex PCR, while TCRdb's copy carries only in-frame clones and drops some. This table has approximately 2,300,000 clones, 85% to 95% appearing once. Sequencing input: naive CD4+ T cells from PBMCs. These receptors were taken from a man between 18 and 29 years old in good health. Some clones in this sample may be carry-over from other donors' samples. Each CDR3 is given with its conserved first and last residue. Clone size appears in some rows only: once, few, many, or a class for an expanded clone.

NA | TRBV27 | CASSFGLTSNEQFF
NA | TRBV7-3 | CASSSTGGGELFF
NA | TRBV4-2 | CASSQGQGARGYTF
NA | TRBV20-1 | CSAPREGQYF
NA | TRBV2 | CASRGVVAGYF
once | TRBV4-3 | CASSQGPGSYEQYF
NA | TRBV11-3 | CASSLQRNTGELFF
NA | TRBV13 | CASSPEGQVGIGNTEAFF
NA | TRBV29-1 | CSARTQGYEQYF
once | TRBV5-8 | CASLPRPTYEQYF
NA | TRBV5-6 | CASSLGRGPGNTIYF
NA | TRBV9 | CASSISRDPSEQFF
NA | TRBV5-1 | CASSWVTGYTGELFF
NA | TRBV7-9 | CASSPAGAWVGQYF
NA | TRBV5-1 | CASSLEYETTNYGYTF
NA | TRBV7-9 | CASSFGPRGTQYF
NA | TRBV6-5 | CASSFDGQYGYTF
NA | TRBV4-2 | CASSQDVPSGSYNEQFF
NA | TRBV11-3 | CASSLALQGDTF
NA | TRBV9 | CASSVEGSGHPGGRLNEQYF
NA | TRBV7-2 | CASSLRPTSYEQYF
NA | TRBV18 | CASSPGQAYTEAFF
NA | TRBV28 | CASSYPRWTGGDTQYF
once | TRBV28 | CASTSSTEAFF
NA | TRBV28 | CASRAPRMNTEAFF
NA | TRBV7-6 | CASSPGAGGNTGELFF
few | TRBV7-2 | CASSFKDGAGELFF
few | TRBV2 | CASTGQGGQPQHF
NA | TRBV9 | CASSVVAGGDEQFF
NA | TRBV6-6 | CASSYESGSNYGYTF
NA | TRBV19 | CASSGGTGELFF
NA | TRBV7-3 | CASSLTRDRSYEQFF
NA | TRBV11-2 | CASSLASGSRFF
NA | TRBV28 | CASSIIRNTEAFF
NA | TRBV9 | CASSDDRGSGGYTF
NA | TRBV19 | CACATSANTGELFF
NA | TRBV14 | CASSPWGGRLSGNTIYF
NA | TRBV19 | CASRRAHRHDNQPQHF
NA | TRBV5-4 | CASSLKRQGNYGYTF
NA | TRBV28 | CASSQSSGRDTQYF
once | TRBV11-2 | CASSFPRQGPYSYEQYF
NA | TRBV21-1 | CASSRWTSGNNEQFF
NA | TRBV18 | CASSPPGRDNEQFF
NA | TRBV7-9 | CASRSQSYEQYF